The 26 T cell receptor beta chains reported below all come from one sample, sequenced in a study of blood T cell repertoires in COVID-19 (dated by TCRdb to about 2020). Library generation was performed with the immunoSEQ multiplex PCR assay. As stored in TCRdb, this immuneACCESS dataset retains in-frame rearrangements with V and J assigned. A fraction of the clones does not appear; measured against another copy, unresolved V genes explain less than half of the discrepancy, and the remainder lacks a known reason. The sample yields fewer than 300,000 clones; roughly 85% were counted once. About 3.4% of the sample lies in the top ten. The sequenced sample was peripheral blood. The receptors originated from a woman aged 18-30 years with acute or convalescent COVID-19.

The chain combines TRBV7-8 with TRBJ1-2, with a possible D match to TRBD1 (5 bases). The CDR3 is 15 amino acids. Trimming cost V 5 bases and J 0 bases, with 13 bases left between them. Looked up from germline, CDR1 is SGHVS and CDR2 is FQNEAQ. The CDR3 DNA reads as TGTGCCAGCAGCCCCCAGACAGTCTCTAACTATGGCTACACCTTC. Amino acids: CASSPQTVSNYGYTF.

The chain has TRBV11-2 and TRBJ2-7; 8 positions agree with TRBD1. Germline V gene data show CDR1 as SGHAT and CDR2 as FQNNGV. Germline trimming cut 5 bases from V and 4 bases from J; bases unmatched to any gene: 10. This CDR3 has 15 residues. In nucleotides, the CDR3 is TGTGCCAGCAGCCCCGAGCAGGGGGCGCGTTACGAGCAGTACTTC. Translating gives CASSPEQGARYEQYF.

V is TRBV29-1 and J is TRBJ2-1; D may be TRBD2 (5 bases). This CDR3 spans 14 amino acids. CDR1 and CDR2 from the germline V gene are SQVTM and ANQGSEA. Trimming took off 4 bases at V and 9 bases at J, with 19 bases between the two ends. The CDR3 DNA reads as TGCAGCGTTGGACGCGGACGGGGTGTTGGTGAGCAGTTCTTC. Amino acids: CSVGRGRGVGEQFF.

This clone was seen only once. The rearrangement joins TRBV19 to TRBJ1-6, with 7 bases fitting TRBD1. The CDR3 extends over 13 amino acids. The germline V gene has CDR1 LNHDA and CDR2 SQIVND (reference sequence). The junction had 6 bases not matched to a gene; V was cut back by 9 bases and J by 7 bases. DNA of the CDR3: TGTGCCAGCCACAGGGGATCCAATTCACCCCTCCACTTT. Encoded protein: CASHRGSNSPLHF. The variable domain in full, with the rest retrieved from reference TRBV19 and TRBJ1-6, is DGGITQSPKYLFRKEGQNVTLSCEQNLNHDAMYWYRQDPGQGLRLIYYSQIVNDFQKGDIAEGYSVSREKKESFPLTVTSAQKNPTAFYLCASHRGSNSPLHFGNGTRLTVT.

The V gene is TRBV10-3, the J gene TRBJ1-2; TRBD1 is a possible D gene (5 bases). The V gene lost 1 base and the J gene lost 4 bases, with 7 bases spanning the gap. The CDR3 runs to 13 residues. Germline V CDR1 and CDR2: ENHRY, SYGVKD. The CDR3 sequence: CAISEFDSYGYTF. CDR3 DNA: TGTGCCATCAGTGAGTTCGACAGCTATGGCTACACCTTC.

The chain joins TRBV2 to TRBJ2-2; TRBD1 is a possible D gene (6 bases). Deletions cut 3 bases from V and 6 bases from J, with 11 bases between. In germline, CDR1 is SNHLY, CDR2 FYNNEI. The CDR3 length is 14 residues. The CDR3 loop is CASSEDSWAGELFF. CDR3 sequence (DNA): TGTGCCAGCAGTGAGGACAGTTGGGCCGGGGAGCTGTTTTTT.

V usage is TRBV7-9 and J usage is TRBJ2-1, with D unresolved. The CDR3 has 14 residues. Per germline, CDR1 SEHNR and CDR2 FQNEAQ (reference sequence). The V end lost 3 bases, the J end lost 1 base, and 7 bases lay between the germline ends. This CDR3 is CASSFQESYNEQFF. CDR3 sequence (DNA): TGTGCCAGCAGCTTTCAGGAATCCTACAATGAGCAGTTCTTC.

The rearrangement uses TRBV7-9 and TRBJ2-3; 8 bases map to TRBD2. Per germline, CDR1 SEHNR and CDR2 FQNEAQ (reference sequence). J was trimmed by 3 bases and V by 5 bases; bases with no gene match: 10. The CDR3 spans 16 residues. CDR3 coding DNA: TGTGCCAGCAGCAAAACCGGGACTAGTCTAACAGATACGCAGTATTTT. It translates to CASSKTGTSLTDTQYF.

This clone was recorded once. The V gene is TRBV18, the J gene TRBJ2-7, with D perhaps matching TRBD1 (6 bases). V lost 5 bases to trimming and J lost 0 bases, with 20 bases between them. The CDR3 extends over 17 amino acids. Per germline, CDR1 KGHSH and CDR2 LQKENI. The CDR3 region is CASSANLPGVGSYEQYF. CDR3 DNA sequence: TGTGCCAGCTCAGCAAACTTGCCAGGGGTGGGCTCCTACGAGCAGTACTTC.

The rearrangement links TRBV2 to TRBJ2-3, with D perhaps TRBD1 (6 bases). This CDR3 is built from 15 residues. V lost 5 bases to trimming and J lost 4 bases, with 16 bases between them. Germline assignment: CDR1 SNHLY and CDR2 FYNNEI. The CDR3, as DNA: TGTGCCAGCAGTCAACAGGGCGGGCCTGCAGATACGCAGTATTTT. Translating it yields CASSQQGGPADTQYF.

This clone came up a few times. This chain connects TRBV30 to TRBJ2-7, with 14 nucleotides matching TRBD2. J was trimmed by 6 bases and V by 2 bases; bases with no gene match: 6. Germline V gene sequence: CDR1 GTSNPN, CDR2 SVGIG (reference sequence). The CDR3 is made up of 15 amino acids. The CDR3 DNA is TGTGCCTGGAGTTCCAAGGGACTAGCGGGAGTCGAGCAGTACTTC. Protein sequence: CAWSSKGLAGVEQYF.

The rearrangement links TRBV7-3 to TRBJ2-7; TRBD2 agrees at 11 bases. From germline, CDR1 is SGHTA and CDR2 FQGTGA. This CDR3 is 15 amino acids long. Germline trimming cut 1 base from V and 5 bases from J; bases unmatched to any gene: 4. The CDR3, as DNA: TGTGCCAGCAGCTTAATCGGGACTAGCGGCGACGAGCAGTACTTC. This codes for CASSLIGTSGDEQYF.

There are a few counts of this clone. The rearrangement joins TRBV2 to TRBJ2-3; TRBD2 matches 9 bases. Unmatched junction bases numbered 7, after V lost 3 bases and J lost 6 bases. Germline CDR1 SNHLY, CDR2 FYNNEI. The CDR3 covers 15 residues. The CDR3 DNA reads TGTGCCAGCAGTGAGGTAGCGGGAGAGGAGGATACGCAGTATTTT. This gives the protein CASSEVAGEEDTQYF.

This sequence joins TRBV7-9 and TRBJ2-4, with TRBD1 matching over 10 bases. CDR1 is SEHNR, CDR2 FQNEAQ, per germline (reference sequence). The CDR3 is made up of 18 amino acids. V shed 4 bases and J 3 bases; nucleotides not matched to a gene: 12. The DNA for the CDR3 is TGTGCCAGCAGCTCCACACGCGGGACAGGGGATGTCAAAAACATTCAGTACTTC. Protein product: CASSSTRGTGDVKNIQYF.

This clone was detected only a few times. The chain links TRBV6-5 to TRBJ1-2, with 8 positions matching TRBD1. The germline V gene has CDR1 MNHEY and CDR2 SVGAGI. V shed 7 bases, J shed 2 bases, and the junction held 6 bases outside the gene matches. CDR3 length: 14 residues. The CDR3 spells CASTRTGSNYGYTF. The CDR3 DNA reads TGTGCCAGCACCCGGACAGGGTCGAACTATGGCTACACCTTC.

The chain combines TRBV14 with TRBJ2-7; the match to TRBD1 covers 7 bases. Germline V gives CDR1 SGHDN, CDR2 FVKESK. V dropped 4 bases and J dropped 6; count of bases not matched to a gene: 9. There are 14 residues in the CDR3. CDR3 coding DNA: TGTGCCAGCAGCCTGCCAGACAGGGTATCCGAGCAGTACTTC. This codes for CASSLPDRVSEQYF.

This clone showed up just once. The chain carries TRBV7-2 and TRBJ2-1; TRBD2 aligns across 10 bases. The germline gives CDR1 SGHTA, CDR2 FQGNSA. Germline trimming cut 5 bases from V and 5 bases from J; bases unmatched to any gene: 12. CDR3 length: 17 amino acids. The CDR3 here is CASSPGFGLAENNEQFF. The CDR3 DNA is TGTGCCAGCAGCCCGGGGTTCGGACTAGCGGAGAACAATGAGCAGTTCTTC.

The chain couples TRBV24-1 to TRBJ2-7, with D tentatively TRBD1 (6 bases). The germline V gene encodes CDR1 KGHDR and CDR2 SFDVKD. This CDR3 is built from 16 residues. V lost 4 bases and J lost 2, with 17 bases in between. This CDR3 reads CATSDAAKDRPYEQYF. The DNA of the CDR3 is TGTGCCACCAGTGACGCGGCAAAAGACAGGCCCTACGAGCAGTACTTC.

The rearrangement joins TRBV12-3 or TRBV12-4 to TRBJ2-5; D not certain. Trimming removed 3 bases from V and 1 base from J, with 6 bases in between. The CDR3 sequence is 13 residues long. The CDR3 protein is CASSLASQETQYF. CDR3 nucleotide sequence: TGTGCCAGCAGTTTGGCAAGCCAAGAGACCCAGTACTTC.

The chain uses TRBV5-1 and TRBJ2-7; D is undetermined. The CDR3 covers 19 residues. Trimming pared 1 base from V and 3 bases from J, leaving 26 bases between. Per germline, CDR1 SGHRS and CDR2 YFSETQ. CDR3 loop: CASSLWSGIQRTIGYEQYF. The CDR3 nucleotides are TGCGCCAGCAGCTTGTGGTCAGGAATTCAAAGAACGATCGGCTACGAGCAGTACTTC.

CDR3 DNA sequence: TGCGCCAGCAGCCAAGAGGGGGGGCGGGAGTGGGGCACAGATACGCAGTATTTT. It codes for CASSQEGGREWGTDTQYF. This sequence joins TRBV4-3 and TRBJ2-3; D is perhaps TRBD2 (7 bases). This CDR3 spans 18 amino acids. Looked up from germline, CDR1 is LGHNA and CDR2 is YSLEER. The V end was cut by 0 bases, the J end by 1 base, with 17 bases between.

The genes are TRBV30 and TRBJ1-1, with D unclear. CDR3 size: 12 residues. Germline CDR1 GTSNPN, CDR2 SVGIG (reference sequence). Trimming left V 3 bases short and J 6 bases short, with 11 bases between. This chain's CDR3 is CAWRRQIAEAFF. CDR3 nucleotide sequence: TGTGCCTGGAGGCGGCAGATTGCTGAAGCTTTCTTT.

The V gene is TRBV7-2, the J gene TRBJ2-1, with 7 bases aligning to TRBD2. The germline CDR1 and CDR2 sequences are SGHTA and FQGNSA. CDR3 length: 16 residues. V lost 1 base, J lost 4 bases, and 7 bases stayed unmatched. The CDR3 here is CASSLELRELYNEQFF. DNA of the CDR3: TGTGCCAGCAGCTTAGAGTTGCGGGAGTTGTACAATGAGCAGTTCTTC.

This CDR3 is CASEMRSGGPLANTGELFF. The CDR3, as DNA: TGTGCCAGCGAGATGCGGAGCGGAGGTCCCCTCGCGAACACCGGGGAGCTGTTTTTT. This chain connects TRBV18 to TRBJ2-2, with D tentatively TRBD2 (5 bases). The V gene's germline CDR1 is KGHSH and CDR2 LQKENI. Trimming cost V 8 bases and J 0 bases, with 25 bases left between them. The length of the CDR3 is 19 residues.

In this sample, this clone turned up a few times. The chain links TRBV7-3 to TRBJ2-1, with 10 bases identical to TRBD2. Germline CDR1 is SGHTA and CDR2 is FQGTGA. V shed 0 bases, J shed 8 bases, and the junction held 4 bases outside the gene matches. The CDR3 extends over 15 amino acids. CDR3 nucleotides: TGTGCCAGCAGCTTAACTAGCGGGAGGATCTATGAGCAGTTCTTC. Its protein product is CASSLTSGRIYEQFF.

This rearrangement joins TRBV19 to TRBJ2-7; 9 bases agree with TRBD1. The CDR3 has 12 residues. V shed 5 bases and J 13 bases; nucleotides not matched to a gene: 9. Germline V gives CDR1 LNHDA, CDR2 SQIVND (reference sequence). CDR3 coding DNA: TGTGCCAGTAGTGCGACCGGGACAGGGTTCTACTTC. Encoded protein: CASSATGTGFYF.